Below, 23 T cell receptor beta chains from the same sample are listed, as sequenced in a study of Ad26.COV2.S vaccination and SARS-CoV-2 variants (dated by TCRdb to the early 2020s). This specimen's treatment or condition label, interpreted: around 19 received Ad26.COV2.S at low or high dose, single or two shots; about 5 received placebo; per-sample allocation not given. For vaccine and placebo recipients, repertoires were sequenced using samples collected on day 63 after the first injection. The library was prepared using the immunoSEQ multiplex PCR assay. TCRdb's version of the immuneACCESS table is confined to in-frame rearrangements and falls short of the full clone set. An unresolved V gene accounts for under half of the shortfall where checked; the remainder is of unknown origin. For this sample the table gives hundreds of thousands of clones, of which about 85% were detected only once. Together, the top ten hold 6.4% of the sample.

The material was peripheral blood, obtained in a trial of Ad26.COV2.S vaccine versus placebo. Source of these receptors: a person between 18 and 59 years old who received the Ad26.COV2.S COVID-19 vaccine or a placebo.

This chain connects TRBV13 to TRBJ2-7; 7 bases are shared with TRBD2. Losses at the gene ends were 3 bases for V and 2 bases for J; bases not matched to a gene: 7. The CDR3 runs to 15 residues. Germline assignment: CDR1 PRHDT and CDR2 FYEKMQ (reference sequence). The DNA of the CDR3 is TGTGCCAGCAGCTTGGGAGCGGGGACGGCCTACGAGCAGTACTTC. Its protein product is CASSLGAGTAYEQYF.

V usage is TRBV6-5 and J usage is TRBJ2-3, with no clear D. V was shortened by 6 bases and J by 4 bases, with 11 bases between the two germline ends. The CDR3 is 13 amino acids. The germline V gene has CDR1 MNHEY and CDR2 SVGAGI. CDR3 protein: CASRTPQADTQYF. CDR3 DNA: TGTGCCAGCAGGACACCTCAGGCAGATACGCAGTATTTT.

This sequence joins TRBV5-4 and TRBJ2-6; D call uncertain. The V gene's germline CDR1 is SGHNT and CDR2 YYREEE (reference sequence). V was trimmed by 0 bases and J by 0 bases, leaving 7 bases between them. This CDR3 spans 16 amino acids. As DNA, the CDR3 is TGTGCCAGCAGCTTGGCCTGGTACTCTGGGGCCAACGTCCTGACTTTC. Translation: CASSLAWYSGANVLTF. Filled out from reference TRBV5-4 and TRBJ2-6, the complete variable domain reads ETGVTQSPTHLIKTRGQQVTLRCSSQSGHNTVSWYQQALGQGPQFIFQYYREEENGRGNFPPRFSGLQFPNYSSELNVNALELDDSALYLCASSLAWYSGANVLTFGAGSRLTVL.

The chain has TRBV7-9 and TRBJ2-7, with TRBD2 as a possible D gene (6 bases). With 3 bases removed from V and 2 bases from J, the gap between germline ends came to 11 bases. Germline CDR1 and CDR2: SEHNR and FQNEAQ (reference sequence). This CDR3 is built from 14 residues. DNA for the CDR3: TGTGCCAGCAGCTTCCCAGGAGGGACCTACGAGCAGTACTTC. Protein sequence: CASSFPGGTYEQYF.

The chain uses TRBV5-6 and TRBJ2-6; 8 nucleotides line up with TRBD1. With V trimmed by 4 bases and J by 1 base, 7 bases remained unmatched. The length of the CDR3 is 17 residues. In germline, CDR1 is SGHDT, CDR2 YYEEEE. The chain's CDR3 is CASSIRDRLSGANVLTF. The CDR3 nucleotides read TGTGCCAGCAGCATACGGGACAGGCTATCTGGGGCCAACGTCCTGACTTTC.

This chain uses TRBV5-4 with TRBJ2-7, with D possibly matching TRBD1 (6 bases). Looked up from germline, CDR1 is SGHNT and CDR2 is YYREEE (reference sequence). The germline V and J ends were trimmed by 1 base and 4 bases, with 9 bases remaining between them. This CDR3 spans 13 amino acids. This chain's CDR3 is CASSLIQGYEQYF. In nucleotides, the CDR3 is TGTGCCAGCAGCTTGATACAGGGTTACGAGCAGTACTTC. Full variable domain (missing parts from reference TRBV5-4 and TRBJ2-7): ETGVTQSPTHLIKTRGQQVTLRCSSQSGHNTVSWYQQALGQGPQFIFQYYREEENGRGNFPPRFSGLQFPNYSSELNVNALELDDSALYLCASSLIQGYEQYFGPGTRLTVT.

The chain carries TRBV19 and TRBJ1-6, with D unclear. CDR1 is LNHDA, CDR2 SQIVND, per germline (reference sequence). The CDR3 contains 19 residues. Trimming stripped 11 bases from V and 0 bases from J, with 26 bases between. For the CDR3, the DNA is TGTGCCGCGAAGAGAACCCACGACGAAAGCCGCTCCTATAATTCACCCCTCCACTTT. Translated, it gives CAAKRTHDESRSYNSPLHF.

The rearrangement uses TRBV7-3 and TRBJ2-1; 9 bases are shared with TRBD2. Losses at the gene ends were 2 bases for V and 7 bases for J; bases not matched to a gene: 3. Germline lookup yields CDR1 SGHTA and CDR2 FQGTGA. The CDR3 is 14 amino acids. The CDR3 loop is CASSLAGGLNEQFF. The CDR3 nucleotides are TGTGCCAGCAGCTTAGCGGGGGGGCTGAATGAGCAGTTCTTC.

This rearrangement joins TRBV4-2 to TRBJ2-7; tentative D call: TRBD2 (6 bases). This CDR3 has 15 residues. Germline CDR1 LGHNA, CDR2 YNFKEQ. The V end was cut by 1 base, the J end by 1 base, with 11 bases between. This CDR3 reads CASSQGLDVSYEQYF. Here the CDR3 DNA reads TGTGCCAGCAGCCAAGGACTAGACGTTTCCTACGAGCAGTACTTC.

A single count supports this clone. V and J are TRBV5-8 and TRBJ1-5; 9 bases align to TRBD1. V was pared by 4 bases and J by 3 bases, with 5 bases of the junction left unmatched. The CDR3 is 15 residues long. Germline CDR1 and CDR2: SGHTS and YDEGEE. The chain's CDR3 is CASSVGQGNNQPQHF. The CDR3 DNA is TGTGCCAGCAGCGTGGGACAGGGAAACAATCAGCCCCAGCATTTT.

In its sample, this clone was seen once. One base away lies a much larger clone, so this may be a sequencing read error. This specimen includes other DNA sequences encoding the same CDR3. V gene TRBV9 combines with J gene TRBJ2-7; D possibly corresponds to TRBD2 (5 bases). The V end was cut by 5 bases, the J end by 3 bases, with 9 bases between. The germline V gene has CDR1 SGDLS and CDR2 YYNGEE. The CDR3 runs to 12 residues. This CDR3 is CASSGEGYEQYF. The DNA of the CDR3 is TGTGCCAGCAGTGGAGAGGGCTACGAGCAGTACTTC.

A single count supports this clone. V gene TRBV7-2 combines with J gene TRBJ2-2; 11 nucleotides match TRBD1. This CDR3 contains 15 residues. V lost 5 bases and J lost 7; bases outside the gene matches: 6. The germline V gene encodes CDR1 SGHTA and CDR2 FQGNSA. Here the CDR3 DNA reads TGTGCCAGCAGCCACCGGGACAGGGGGTTCGGGGAGCTGTTTTTT. Protein: CASSHRDRGFGELFF.

V is TRBV3-1 (or the pseudogene TRBV3-2) and J is TRBJ2-7; D is unclear. Germline V gene lookup returns CDR1 LGHDT and CDR2 YNNKEL (reference sequence). CDR3 length equals 12 residues. V was shortened by 6 bases and J by 3 bases, with 9 bases between the two germline ends. In nucleotides, the CDR3 is TGTGCCAGCAGTCATAGGCACTACGAGCAGTACTTC. This codes for CASSHRHYEQYF.

The chain joins TRBV25-1 to TRBJ1-6, with TRBD1 identical over 10 bases. This CDR3 comprises 15 residues. The germline CDR1 and CDR2 sequences are MGHDK and SYGVNS. J lost 4 bases, V lost 5 bases, and 2 bases had no gene match. The CDR3, as DNA: TGTGCCAGCAGTCCGGACAGGGGGTATAATTCACCCCTCCACTTT. Its protein is CASSPDRGYNSPLHF.

This clone appeared once. V gene TRBV11-2 combines with J gene TRBJ2-7; 10 bases agree with TRBD2. The V and J ends lost 6 bases and 4 bases, in that order; junction bases with no gene match: 9. The germline gives CDR1 SGHAT, CDR2 FQNNGV. The CDR3 contains 15 residues. CDR3 amino acids: CASSPRTSGSYEQYF. The CDR3 DNA reads TGTGCCAGCAGTCCTCGGACTAGCGGATCTTACGAGCAGTACTTC.

This clone was counted a single time. This chain links TRBV7-3 with TRBJ1-6; a possible D gene is TRBD1 (5 bases). The CDR3 is made up of 16 amino acids. V was clipped by 1 base and J by 0 bases, with 7 bases between them. Germline values: CDR1 SGHTA, CDR2 FQGTGA. Here the CDR3 reads CASSLRQNSYNSPLHF. The CDR3 region has the DNA TGTGCCAGCAGCTTAAGACAGAACTCCTATAATTCACCCCTCCACTTT.

This clone was observed a handful of times. The genes are TRBV7-2 and TRBJ1-1; D ambiguous. The V and J ends lost 1 base and 1 base respectively, with 7 bases between them. Germline V gene sequence: CDR1 SGHTA, CDR2 FQGNSA. The CDR3 runs 14 residues. CDR3 in DNA: TGTGCCAGCAGCTTAGACGGAAAGAACACTGAAGCTTTCTTT. Translating gives CASSLDGKNTEAFF.

The V call is TRBV6-2 or TRBV6-3, the J call TRBJ1-1; the D gene is possibly TRBD1 (5 bases). V was shortened by 0 bases and J by 3 bases, with 11 bases between the two germline ends. In germline, CDR1 is MNHEY, CDR2 SVGEGT. This CDR3 has 15 residues. Here the CDR3 reads CASSYSAGGYTEAFF. The CDR3 DNA reads TGTGCCAGCAGTTACTCCGCCGGGGGGTACACTGAAGCTTTCTTT.

The rearrangement uses TRBV29-1 and TRBJ1-1; TRBD1 aligns across 8 bases. The germline V gene has CDR1 SQVTM and CDR2 ANQGSEA. The V and J ends lost 8 bases and 7 bases, in that order; junction bases with no gene match: 15. The CDR3 runs 14 residues. The CDR3 nucleotides are TGCAGCACAAAAGGACAGGGACAACGGGGTGAAGCTTTCTTT. The encoded protein is CSTKGQGQRGEAFF.

This chain joins TRBV10-3 and TRBJ2-2, with D maybe TRBD1 (6 bases). V was shortened by 10 bases and J by 0 bases, with 12 bases between the two germline ends. The germline gives CDR1 ENHRY, CDR2 SYGVKD. This CDR3 is built from 14 residues. The CDR3 bases are TGTGCCACTAACAGGGTTTCGAACACCGGGGAGCTGTTTTTT. Residues: CATNRVSNTGELFF.

V usage is TRBV7-9 and J usage is TRBJ2-7; D unresolved. The V and J ends lost 6 bases and 3 bases respectively, with 9 bases between them. Germline CDR1 SEHNR, CDR2 FQNEAQ (reference sequence). The CDR3 totals 12 residues. The CDR3 loop reads CASSSEFYEQYF. CDR3 DNA: TGTGCCAGCAGTTCTGAATTCTACGAGCAGTACTTC.

The chain employs TRBV30 and TRBJ2-4, with 7 bases aligning to TRBD2. V gave up 4 bases and J gave up 0 bases; unmatched junction bases: 9. The CDR3 consists of 16 residues. The germline V gene encodes CDR1 GTSNPN and CDR2 SVGIG (reference sequence). CDR3 DNA: TGTGCCTGGACCCCCCCCCGGGGGGTAGCCAAAAACATTCAGTACTTC. Translating gives CAWTPPRGVAKNIQYF.

The rearrangement uses TRBV18 and TRBJ1-3; D remains ambiguous. The CDR3 covers 14 residues. Per the germline V gene, CDR1 is KGHSH and CDR2 is LQKENI. Trimming left V 8 bases short and J 0 bases short, with 11 bases between. The CDR3 DNA reads TGTGCCAGCCAAGGGTTTACCTCTGGAAACACCATATATTTT. It translates to CASQGFTSGNTIYF.